A selection of T cell receptor beta chains follows, all from one sample in a study of OX40 agonist ivuxolimab in advanced cancers. Assay: immunoSEQ multiplex PCR; the TCRdb copy retains only in-frame clones and omits some. This sample has about 20,000 clones, with about 77% found just once. Sample: CD4+ or CD8+ T cells sorted from blood, taken in a trial of the OX40 agonist ivuxolimab. The receptors were sampled from an adult with an advanced solid tumor such as melanoma, head and neck, liver or kidney cancer. Both conserved end residues are trimmed from each CDR3. A row's size may be missing; if present it is once, few, many or a size class.

j_gene	v_gene	len	abundance	CDR3aa
TRBJ1-4	TRBV4-2	14	NA	ASSQDESGLNEKLF
TRBJ2-7	TRBV7-8	12	few	ASSPTSGIDEQY
TRBJ1-5	TRBV2	13	NA	ASSTGQAGNQPQH
TRBJ2-2	TRBV28	15	NA	ASSSPLDRGNTGELF
TRBJ2-3	TRBV19	14	NA	ASSPWTSGGTDTQY
TRBJ1-2	TRBV11-1	11	NA	ASSLETGYGYT
TRBJ2-2	TRBV19	16	NA	ASTLLNGGRGDTGELF
TRBJ2-3	TRBV9	15	NA	ASSVAGTGGITDTQY
TRBJ2-2	TRBV28	12	NA	ASSRQGDTGELF
TRBJ2-3	TRBV27	12	few	ASQFTAGPDTQY
TRBJ1-3	TRBV27	13	NA	ASSPLRDAGNTIY